The clone carrying this T cell receptor (beta chain) was seen only once. This entry comes from a study of control samples from healthy donors and cancer patients. TCRdb's table, derived via immunoSEQ multiplex PCR, lists solely in-frame clones and lacks some. The data show 150,000 or so clones, 85% to 90% seen once. CDR3 length equals 15 residues. Germline V gene data show CDR1 as SGHKS and CDR2 as YYEKEE (reference sequence). The ends lost 4 bases at V and 4 bases at J; junction bases unmatched: 7. V is TRBV5-5 and J is TRBJ1-3; TRBD1 matches at 8 bases. The sequencing input was blood. This TCR derives from a man aged 18 to 35 in good health. CDR3 sequence reads: CASSRMTGDGNTIYF. CDR3 in DNA: TGTGCCAGCAGCCGGATGACAGGGGACGGAAACACCATATATTTT.